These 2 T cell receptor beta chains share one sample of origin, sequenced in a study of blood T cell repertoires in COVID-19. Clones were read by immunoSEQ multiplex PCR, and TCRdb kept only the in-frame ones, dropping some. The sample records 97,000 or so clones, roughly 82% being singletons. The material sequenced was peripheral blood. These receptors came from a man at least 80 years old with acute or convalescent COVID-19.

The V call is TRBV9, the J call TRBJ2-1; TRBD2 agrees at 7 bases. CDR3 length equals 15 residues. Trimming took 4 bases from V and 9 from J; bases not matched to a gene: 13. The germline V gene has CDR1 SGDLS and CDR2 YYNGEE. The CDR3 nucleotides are TGTGCCAGCAGCCCCTCGTGGGCGGGAGAGAGTGAGCAGTTCTTC. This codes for CASSPSWAGESEQFF.

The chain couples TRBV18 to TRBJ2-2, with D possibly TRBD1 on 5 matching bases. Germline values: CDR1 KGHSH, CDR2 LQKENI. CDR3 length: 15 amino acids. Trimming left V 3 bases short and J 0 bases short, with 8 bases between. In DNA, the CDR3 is TGTGCCAGCTCACCGAGACAGACGAACACCGGGGAGCTGTTTTTT. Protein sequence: CASSPRQTNTGELFF. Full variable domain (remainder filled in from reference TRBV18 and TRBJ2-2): NAGVMQNPRHLVRRRGQEARLRCSPMKGHSHVYWYRQLPEEGLKFMVYLQKENIIDESGMPKERFSAEFPKEGPSILRIQQVVRGDSAAYFCASSPRQTNTGELFFGEGSRLTVL.